The 26 T cell receptor beta chains reported below all come from one sample, sequenced in a study of T cell changes during pregnancy in multiple sclerosis. The data were produced by immunoSEQ multiplex PCR, yet TCRdb's version contains in-frame clones alone and is incomplete. In the table there are about 18,000 clones, 75% to 90% of which are singletons. Sample: CD8+ T cells from peripheral blood mononuclear cells, taken in the third trimester of pregnancy. These receptors came from a female donor in good health, enrolled as a control in a pregnancy study.

This chain connects TRBV27 to TRBJ2-3, with 11 bases that match TRBD1. J lost 4 bases, V lost 5 bases, and 2 bases had no gene match. In germline, CDR1 is MNHEY, CDR2 SMNVEV (reference sequence). This CDR3 spans 14 amino acids. DNA for the CDR3: TGTGCCAGCAGTCCGGGACAGGGGGCAGATACGCAGTATTTT. Translated, it gives CASSPGQGADTQYF.

V and J are TRBV5-1 and TRBJ2-1; TRBD2 matches at 10 bases. Germline-derived CDR1 and CDR2 are SGHRS and YFSETQ. The CDR3 covers 17 residues. V dropped 0 bases and J dropped 2; count of bases not matched to a gene: 5. In DNA, the CDR3 is TGCGCCAGCAGCTTGGGAGGCAGCGGGGGGGCCTACAATGAGCAGTTCTTC. Protein product: CASSLGGSGGAYNEQFF.

This chain uses TRBV4-1 with TRBJ1-5; possibly TRBD1 for D (6 bases). The CDR3 covers 17 residues. Trimming cost V 1 base and J 5 bases, with 18 bases left between them. Germline CDR1 and CDR2: MGHRA and YSYEKL. CDR3 DNA: TGCGCCAGCAGCCAAGGGCTCGCCGGACAGACACATCAGCCCCAGCATTTT. Amino acids: CASSQGLAGQTHQPQHF.

The V gene is TRBV7-8, the J gene TRBJ2-2; 11 positions match TRBD2. Unmatched junction bases numbered 5, after V lost 5 bases and J lost 9 bases. CDR1 is SGHVS, CDR2 FQNEAQ, per germline. The CDR3 totals 14 residues. CDR3 nucleotide sequence: TGTGCCAGCAGCACAACTAGCGGGAGCCGGGAGCTGTTTTTT. Protein product: CASSTTSGSRELFF.

The rearrangement uses TRBV7-2 and TRBJ1-1; the D is unclear. Germline lookup yields CDR1 SGHTA and CDR2 FQGNSA. The CDR3 is made up of 11 amino acids. V was trimmed by 8 bases and J by 1 base, leaving 5 bases between them. The DNA of the CDR3 is TGTGCCAGCGGAGAGAACACTGAAGCTTTCTTT. Its translation: CASGENTEAFF. The full variable domain, completed using reference TRBV7-2 and TRBJ1-1, is GAGVSQSPSNKVTEKGKDVELRCDPISGHTALYWYRQSLGQGLEFLIYFQGNSAPDKSGLPSDRFSAERTGGSVSTLTIQRTQQEDSAVYLCASGENTEAFFGQGTRLTVV.

The CDR3 nucleotides read TGCGCCAGCAGCTTGGCGGGGGGCAGGCATGAGCAGTTCTTC. Translating gives CASSLAGGRHEQFF. The chain recombines TRBV5-1 with TRBJ2-1; a weak D match, TRBD2 (7 bases). Germline CDR1 SGHRS, CDR2 YFSETQ. The CDR3 totals 14 residues. The V gene lost 0 bases and the J gene lost 8 bases, with 12 bases spanning the gap.

This clone was picked up one time. Mismatch with germline at one junction end may stem from a read error. The chain employs TRBV7-8 and TRBJ1-4; 8 positions match TRBD1. CDR3 length: 16 amino acids. The germline V gene has CDR1 SGHVS and CDR2 FQNEAQ. The CDR3 region has the DNA TGTGCCAGCAGCTTAGAAGGACAGGGTCCGTATGAAAAACTGTTATTT. Amino acid sequence: CASSLEGQGPYEKLLF.

The CDR3 DNA sequence: TGTGCCAGCAGTGAAGGACAGGGCTCCTACGAGCAGTACTTC. Its protein is CASSEGQGSYEQYF. This chain uses TRBV6-1 with TRBJ2-7; 7 bases align to TRBD1. The CDR3 has 14 amino acids. After removal of 1 base from V and 0 bases from J, the junction contained 0 bases not matched to a gene. Looked up from germline, CDR1 is MNHNS and CDR2 is SASEGT.

In this sample, this clone turned up a few times. The rearrangement links TRBV7-9 to TRBJ2-7, with D possibly TRBD2 on 5 matching bases. The germline V and J ends were trimmed by 1 base and 2 bases, with 18 bases remaining between them. CDR3 size: 17 residues. Germline V lookup: CDR1 SEHNR, CDR2 FQNEAQ (reference sequence). As DNA, the CDR3 is TGTGCCAGCAGCTTAGGTCCAGACTCGGGAACCCCCTACGAGCAGTACTTC. Its translation is CASSLGPDSGTPYEQYF.

The chain recombines TRBV10-2 with TRBJ2-3; 9 bases line up with TRBD2. This CDR3 has 15 amino acids. Germline loops: CDR1 WSHSY, CDR2 SAAADI. J gave up 6 bases and V 3 bases, and 7 bases lay outside the gene matches. CDR3 amino acids: CASSESSGGRDTQYF. The CDR3 nucleotides are TGCGCCAGCAGTGAATCAAGCGGGGGGAGGGATACGCAGTATTTT.

V and J are TRBV28 and TRBJ2-1, with 7 positions matching TRBD2. J was trimmed by 7 bases and V by 6 bases; bases with no gene match: 15. Germline V gene data show CDR1 as MDHEN and CDR2 as SYDVKM. This CDR3 is 16 amino acids long. The CDR3 region is CASSPGGPGELNEQFF. The CDR3 bases are TGTGCCAGCAGCCCGGGAGGACCGGGGGAATTGAATGAGCAGTTCTTC.

The V call is TRBV27, the J call TRBJ2-3; tentatively, D is TRBD2 (6 bases). The CDR3 length is 16 residues. V was cut by 6 bases and J by 1 base, with 17 bases left in between. In germline, CDR1 is MNHEY, CDR2 SMNVEV (reference sequence). The CDR3 DNA is TGTGCCAGCAGCTCCGGGACTTTGATAGGCACAGATACGCAGTATTTT. As protein: CASSSGTLIGTDTQYF.

The V gene is TRBV7-9, the J gene TRBJ1-4, with 8 bases identical to TRBD1. The CDR3 is 13 amino acids. The V gene end was trimmed by 4 bases and the J gene end by 8 bases; junction bases not matched to a gene: 3. CDR1 SEHNR and CDR2 FQNEAQ come from the germline V gene (reference sequence). The CDR3 loop reads CASSSGGREKLFF. The CDR3 DNA reads as TGTGCCAGCAGCTCAGGGGGCAGAGAAAAACTGTTTTTT.

This clone showed up just once. The chain combines TRBV7-3 with TRBJ2-1; tentative D call: TRBD1 (7 bases). V was pared by 5 bases and J by 5 bases, with 13 bases between. The CDR3 is 14 amino acids. Germline lookup yields CDR1 SGHTA and CDR2 FQGTGA. The CDR3 loop is CASSQGGADNEQFF. CDR3 nucleotide sequence: TGTGCCAGCAGCCAGGGGGGAGCGGACAATGAGCAGTTCTTC.

The chain recombines TRBV6-1 with TRBJ2-7; 7 bases align to TRBD1. J was trimmed by 1 base and V by 0 bases; bases with no gene match: 3. CDR3 length: 15 amino acids. Germline values: CDR1 MNHNS, CDR2 SASEGT. CDR3 nucleotides: TGTGCCAGCAGTGAAGCGCCAGGGGGATCCTACGAGCAGTACTTC. This sequence encodes CASSEAPGGSYEQYF.

This clone was found once. V is TRBV10-2 and J is TRBJ1-5; D may be TRBD1 (5 bases). The CDR3 is 13 amino acids. V was pared by 9 bases and J by 4 bases, with 13 bases between. From germline, CDR1 is WSHSY and CDR2 SAAADI. This chain's CDR3 is CASSDRSNQPQHF. The DNA of the CDR3 is TGCGCCAGTTCCGACAGATCAAATCAGCCCCAGCATTTT.

The chain has TRBV29-1 and TRBJ1-1; no definite D call. V lost 1 base and J 4 bases, leaving 7 bases between the germline ends. Looked up from germline, CDR1 is SQVTM and CDR2 is ANQGSEA. The length of the CDR3 is 12 residues. In DNA, the CDR3 is TGCAGCGTTGAAGTCGAGGGCACTGAAGCTTTCTTT. Its protein product is CSVEVEGTEAFF.

The chain combines TRBV28 with TRBJ2-7, with TRBD1 matching 8 bases. The CDR3 runs 14 residues. V gave up 5 bases and J gave up 6 bases; unmatched junction bases: 9. Germline values: CDR1 MDHEN, CDR2 SYDVKM. The DNA of the CDR3 is TGTGCCAGCAGTACACCTAGAGGGACAGGCGAGCAGTACTTC. Its translation: CASSTPRGTGEQYF.

The chain carries TRBV4-2 and TRBJ2-7; D possibly corresponds to TRBD2 (5 bases). CDR1 is LGHNA, CDR2 YNFKEQ, per germline. The CDR3 covers 15 residues. Trimming removed 3 bases at V and 3 bases at J, with 15 bases between. This CDR3 is CASSQGEQVHYEQYF. The CDR3 DNA sequence: TGTGCCAGCAGCCAGGGAGAGCAGGTACACTACGAGCAGTACTTC.

The DNA for the CDR3 is TGTGCCAGCAGTTTGAACAGGGGGAATACGGTTACGTATAGCAATCAGCCCCAGCATTTT. Encoded protein: CASSLNRGNTVTYSNQPQHF. This chain uses TRBV27 with TRBJ1-5, with 8 positions matching TRBD1. After removal of 3 bases from V and 0 bases from J, the junction contained 16 bases not matched to a gene. The CDR3 length is 20 residues. Germline V gives CDR1 MNHEY, CDR2 SMNVEV (reference sequence).

This rearrangement joins TRBV29-1 to TRBJ2-7, with a weak D call TRBD1 (6 bases). The CDR3 length is 15 residues. The V end was cut by 5 bases, the J end by 2 bases, with 19 bases between. Germline V CDR1 and CDR2: SQVTM, ANQGSEA. CDR3 DNA sequence: TGCAGCGTTTCATTACAGGGCGGAAAACCCTACGAGCAGTACTTC. Translation gives CSVSLQGGKPYEQYF.

This rearrangement joins TRBV27 to TRBJ1-5; a weak D match, TRBD1 (5 bases). Germline V gives CDR1 MNHEY, CDR2 SMNVEV (reference sequence). The CDR3 totals 13 residues. Deletions cut 5 bases from V and 7 bases from J, with 12 bases between. DNA for the CDR3: TGTGCCAGCAGTAGGGCGGGGGAGCAGCCCCAGCATTTT. This sequence encodes CASSRAGEQPQHF.

V gene TRBV19 combines with J gene TRBJ2-7, with D perhaps TRBD2 (6 bases). Trimming pared 5 bases from V and 6 bases from J, leaving 11 bases between. There are 12 residues in the CDR3. Germline-derived CDR1 and CDR2 are LNHDA and SQIVND (reference sequence). The CDR3 region has the DNA TGTGCCAGTAGTCTACCCGGGGGCGAGCAGTACTTC. Its protein is CASSLPGGEQYF.

In DNA form, the CDR3 reads TGTGCCAGCAGCTTAGGACTAGCGGGGGCCAGCACAGATACGCAGTATTTT. Translation: CASSLGLAGASTDTQYF. The chain links TRBV7-9 to TRBJ2-3; 12 bases map to TRBD2. The V and J ends lost 1 base and 0 bases, in that order; junction bases with no gene match: 2. CDR3 size: 17 residues. Germline CDR1 reads SEHNR; CDR2 reads FQNEAQ (reference sequence).

This clone is labeled medium-sized. The chain employs TRBV7-8 and TRBJ1-5; no reliable D call. Germline CDR1 reads SGHVS; CDR2 reads FQNEAQ. The CDR3 length is 16 residues. Trimming left V 2 bases short and J 0 bases short, with 11 bases between. The chain's CDR3 is CASSLFGGNSNQPQHF. DNA for the CDR3: TGTGCCAGCAGCTTATTTGGCGGCAATAGCAATCAGCCCCAGCATTTT.

The rearrangement joins TRBV27 to TRBJ1-3, with D possibly TRBD1 on 5 matching bases. The CDR3 contains 15 residues. Trimming removed 2 bases from V and 3 bases from J, with 11 bases in between. The V gene's germline CDR1 is MNHEY and CDR2 SMNVEV (reference sequence). CDR3 DNA sequence: TGTGCCAGCAGTTTAACCAGGGTTGATGGAAACACCATATATTTT. It translates to CASSLTRVDGNTIYF.